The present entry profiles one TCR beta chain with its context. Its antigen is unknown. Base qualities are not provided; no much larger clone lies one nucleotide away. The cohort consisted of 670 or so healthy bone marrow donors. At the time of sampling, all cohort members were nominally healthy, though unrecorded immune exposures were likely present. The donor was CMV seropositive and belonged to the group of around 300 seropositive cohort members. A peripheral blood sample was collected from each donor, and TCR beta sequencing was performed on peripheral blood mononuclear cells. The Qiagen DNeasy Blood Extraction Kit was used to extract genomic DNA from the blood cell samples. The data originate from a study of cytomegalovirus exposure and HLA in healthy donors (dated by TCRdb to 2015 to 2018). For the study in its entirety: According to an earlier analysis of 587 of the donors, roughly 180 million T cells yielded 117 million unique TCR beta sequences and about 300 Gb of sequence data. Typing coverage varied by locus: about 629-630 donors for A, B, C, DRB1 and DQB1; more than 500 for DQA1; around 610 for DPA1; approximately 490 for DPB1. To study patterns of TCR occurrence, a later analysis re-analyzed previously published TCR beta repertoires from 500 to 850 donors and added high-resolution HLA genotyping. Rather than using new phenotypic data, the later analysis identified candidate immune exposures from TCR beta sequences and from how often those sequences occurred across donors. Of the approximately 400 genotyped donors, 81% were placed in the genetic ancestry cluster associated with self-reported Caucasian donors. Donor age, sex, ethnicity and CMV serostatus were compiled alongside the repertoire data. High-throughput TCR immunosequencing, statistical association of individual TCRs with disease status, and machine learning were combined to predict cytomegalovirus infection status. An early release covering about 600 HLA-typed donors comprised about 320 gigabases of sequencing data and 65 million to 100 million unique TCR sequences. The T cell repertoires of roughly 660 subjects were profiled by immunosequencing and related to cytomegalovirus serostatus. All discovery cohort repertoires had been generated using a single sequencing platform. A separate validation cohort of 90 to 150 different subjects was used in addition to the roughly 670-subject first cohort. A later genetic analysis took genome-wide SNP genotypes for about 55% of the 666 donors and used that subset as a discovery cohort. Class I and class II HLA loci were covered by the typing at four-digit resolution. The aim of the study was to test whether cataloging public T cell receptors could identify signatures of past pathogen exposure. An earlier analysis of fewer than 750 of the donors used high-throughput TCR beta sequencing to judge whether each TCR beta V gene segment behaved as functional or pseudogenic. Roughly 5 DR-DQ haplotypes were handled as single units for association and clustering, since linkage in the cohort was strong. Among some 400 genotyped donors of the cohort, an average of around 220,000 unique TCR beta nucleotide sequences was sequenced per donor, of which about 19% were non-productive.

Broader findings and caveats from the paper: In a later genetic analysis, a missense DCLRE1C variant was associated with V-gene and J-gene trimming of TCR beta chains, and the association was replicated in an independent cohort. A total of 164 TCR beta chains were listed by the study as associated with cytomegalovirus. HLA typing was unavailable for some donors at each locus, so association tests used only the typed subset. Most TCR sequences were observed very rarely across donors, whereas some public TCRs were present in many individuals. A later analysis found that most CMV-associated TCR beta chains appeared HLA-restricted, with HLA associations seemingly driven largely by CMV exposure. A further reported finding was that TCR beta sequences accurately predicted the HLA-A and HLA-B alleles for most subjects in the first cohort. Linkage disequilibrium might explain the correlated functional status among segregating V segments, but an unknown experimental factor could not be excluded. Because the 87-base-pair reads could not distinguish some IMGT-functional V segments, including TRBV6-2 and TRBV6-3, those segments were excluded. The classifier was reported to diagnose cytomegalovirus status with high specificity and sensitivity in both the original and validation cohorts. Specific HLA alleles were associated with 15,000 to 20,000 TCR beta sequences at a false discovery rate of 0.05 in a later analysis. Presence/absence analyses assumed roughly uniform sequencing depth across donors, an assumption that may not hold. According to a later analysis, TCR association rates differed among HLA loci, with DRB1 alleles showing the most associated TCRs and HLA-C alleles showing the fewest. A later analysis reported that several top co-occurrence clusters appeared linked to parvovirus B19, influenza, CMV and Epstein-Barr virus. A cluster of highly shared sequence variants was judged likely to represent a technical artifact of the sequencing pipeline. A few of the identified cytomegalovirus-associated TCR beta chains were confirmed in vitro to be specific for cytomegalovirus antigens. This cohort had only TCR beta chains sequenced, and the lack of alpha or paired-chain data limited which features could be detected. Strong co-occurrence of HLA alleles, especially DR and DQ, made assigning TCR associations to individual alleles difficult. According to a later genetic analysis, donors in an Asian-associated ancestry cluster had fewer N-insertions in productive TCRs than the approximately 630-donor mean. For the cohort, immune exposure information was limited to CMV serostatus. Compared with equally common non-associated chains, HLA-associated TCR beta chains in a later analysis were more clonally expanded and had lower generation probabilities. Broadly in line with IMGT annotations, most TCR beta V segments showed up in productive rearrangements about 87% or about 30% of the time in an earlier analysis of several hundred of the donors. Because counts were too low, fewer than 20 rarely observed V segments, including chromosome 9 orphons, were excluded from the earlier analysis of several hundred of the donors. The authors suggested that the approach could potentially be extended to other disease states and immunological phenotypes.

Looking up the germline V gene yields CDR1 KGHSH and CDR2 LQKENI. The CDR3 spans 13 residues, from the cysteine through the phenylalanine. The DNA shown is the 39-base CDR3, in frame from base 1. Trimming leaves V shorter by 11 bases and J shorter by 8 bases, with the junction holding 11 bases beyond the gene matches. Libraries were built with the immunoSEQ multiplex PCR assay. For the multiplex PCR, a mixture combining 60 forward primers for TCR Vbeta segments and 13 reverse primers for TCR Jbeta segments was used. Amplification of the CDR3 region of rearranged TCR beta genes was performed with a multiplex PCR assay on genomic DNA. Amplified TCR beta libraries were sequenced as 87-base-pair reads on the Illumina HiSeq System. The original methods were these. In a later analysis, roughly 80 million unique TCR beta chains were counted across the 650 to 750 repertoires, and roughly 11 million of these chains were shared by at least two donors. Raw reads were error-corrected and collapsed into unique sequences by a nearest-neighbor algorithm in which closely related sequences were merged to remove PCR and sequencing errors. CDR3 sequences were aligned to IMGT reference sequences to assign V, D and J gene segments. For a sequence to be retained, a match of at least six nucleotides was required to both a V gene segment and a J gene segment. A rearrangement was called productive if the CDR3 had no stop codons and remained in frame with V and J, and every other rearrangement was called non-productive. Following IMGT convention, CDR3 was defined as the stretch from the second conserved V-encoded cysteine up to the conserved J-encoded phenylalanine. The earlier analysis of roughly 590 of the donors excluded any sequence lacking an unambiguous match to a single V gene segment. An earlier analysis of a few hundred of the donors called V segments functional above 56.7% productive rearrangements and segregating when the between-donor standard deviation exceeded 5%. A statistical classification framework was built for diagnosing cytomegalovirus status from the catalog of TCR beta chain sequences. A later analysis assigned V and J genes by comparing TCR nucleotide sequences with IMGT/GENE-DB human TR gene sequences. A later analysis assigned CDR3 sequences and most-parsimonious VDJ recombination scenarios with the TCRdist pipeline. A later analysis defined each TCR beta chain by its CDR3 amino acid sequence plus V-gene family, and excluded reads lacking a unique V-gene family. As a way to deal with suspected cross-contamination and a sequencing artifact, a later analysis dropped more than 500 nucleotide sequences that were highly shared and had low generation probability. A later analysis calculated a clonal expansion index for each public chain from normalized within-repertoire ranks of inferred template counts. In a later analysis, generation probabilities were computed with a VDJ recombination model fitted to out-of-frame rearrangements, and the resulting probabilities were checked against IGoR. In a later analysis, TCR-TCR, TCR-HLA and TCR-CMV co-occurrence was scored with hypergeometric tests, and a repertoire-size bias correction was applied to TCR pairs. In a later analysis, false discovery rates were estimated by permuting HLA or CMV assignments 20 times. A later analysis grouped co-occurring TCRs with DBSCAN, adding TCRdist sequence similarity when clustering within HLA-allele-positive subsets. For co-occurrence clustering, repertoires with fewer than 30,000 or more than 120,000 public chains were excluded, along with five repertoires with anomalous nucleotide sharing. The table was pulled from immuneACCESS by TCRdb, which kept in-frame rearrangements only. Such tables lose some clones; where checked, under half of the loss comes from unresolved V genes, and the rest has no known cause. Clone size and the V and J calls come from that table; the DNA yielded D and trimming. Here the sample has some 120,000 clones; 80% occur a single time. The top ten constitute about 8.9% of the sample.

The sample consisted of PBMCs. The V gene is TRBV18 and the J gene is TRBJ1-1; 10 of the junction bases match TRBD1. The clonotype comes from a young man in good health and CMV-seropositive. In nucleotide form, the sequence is TGTGCCGCCCGAGGACAGGGGGTAGGAGAAGCTTTCTTT. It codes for CAARGQGVGEAFF.